These 15 T cell receptor beta chains share one sample of origin, sequenced in a study of OX40 agonist ivuxolimab in advanced cancers. Profiled with immunoSEQ multiplex PCR; TCRdb holds only in-frame clones, not every one. This table holds around 120,000 clones, 85% to 90% found once. The sample here was CD4+ or CD8+ T cells sorted from blood, taken in a trial of the OX40 agonist ivuxolimab. The receptors come from an adult with an advanced solid tumor such as melanoma, head and neck, liver or kidney cancer.

The rearrangement uses TRBV29-1 and TRBJ2-1; tentative D call: TRBD2 (6 bases). The CDR3 is made up of 14 amino acids. The germline V gene has CDR1 SQVTM and CDR2 ANQGSEA. V gave up 7 bases and J gave up 6 bases, with 19 bases separating them. Written as DNA, the CDR3 is TGCAGCGCCCGTCCACGGGAGATTGGCAATGAGCAGTTCTTC. Its protein product is CSARPREIGNEQFF.

The genes are TRBV5-4 and TRBJ2-2, with 13 positions matching TRBD2. The CDR3 spans 17 residues. Germline V gene sequence: CDR1 SGHNT, CDR2 YYREEE (reference sequence). Trimming removed 4 bases from V and 5 bases from J; junction bases left unmatched: 8. CDR3: CASSPLLAGGMTGELFF. The CDR3, as DNA: TGTGCCAGCAGCCCCTTACTAGCGGGGGGGATGACCGGGGAGCTGTTTTTT. Looking up the rest from reference TRBV5-4 and TRBJ2-2 gives the full variable domain: ETGVTQSPTHLIKTRGQQVTLRCSSQSGHNTVSWYQQALGQGPQFIFQYYREEENGRGNFPPRFSGLQFPNYSSELNVNALELDDSALYLCASSPLLAGGMTGELFFGEGSRLTVL.

The chain carries TRBV19 and TRBJ1-2; tentatively, D is TRBD1 (6 bases). The CDR3 loop spans 15 amino acids. CDR1 is LNHDA, CDR2 SQIVND, per germline (reference sequence). V was clipped by 8 bases and J by 2 bases, with 18 bases between them. The CDR3 DNA is TGTGCCAGTCACAGGGAGCAGGGTCTCAACTATGGCTACACCTTC. Translated: CASHREQGLNYGYTF.

A remark on this clone: This specimen includes other DNA sequences encoding the same CDR3. The V call is TRBV19, the J call TRBJ1-5; TRBD1 matches 8 bases. The CDR3 spans 14 residues. V lost 5 bases and J lost 2; bases outside the gene matches: 2. CDR1 and CDR2 (germline): LNHDA, SQIVND (reference sequence). Here the CDR3 reads CASSGQGGNQPQHF. CDR3 bases: TGTGCCAGTAGTGGACAGGGAGGCAATCAGCCCCAGCATTTT.

The chain joins TRBV27 to TRBJ2-7; D gene uncertain. This CDR3 region has 15 residues. Germline CDR1 MNHEY, CDR2 SMNVEV (reference sequence). V shed 2 bases and J shed 0 bases, with 11 bases lying between them. The CDR3 reads CASSLVSRNSYEQYF. CDR3 sequence (DNA): TGTGCCAGCAGTTTAGTTAGCAGGAACTCCTACGAGCAGTACTTC.

The genes are TRBV14 and TRBJ2-3; a possible D gene is TRBD1 (5 bases). Germline CDR1 and CDR2: SGHDN and FVKESK. CDR3 length equals 16 residues. The V end lost 1 base, the J end lost 3 bases, and 14 bases lay between the germline ends. The CDR3 loop is CASSQGRGGSTDTQYF. The CDR3 DNA is TGTGCCAGCAGCCAAGGTAGGGGCGGATCTACAGATACGCAGTATTTT.

The chain combines TRBV7-9 with TRBJ2-7; 8 nucleotides line up with TRBD1. The CDR3 consists of 14 residues. Losses at the gene ends were 3 bases for V and 6 bases for J; bases not matched to a gene: 7. Per the germline V gene, CDR1 is SEHNR and CDR2 is FQNEAQ (reference sequence). The CDR3 spells CASSFGQGAGEQYF. CDR3 bases: TGTGCCAGCAGCTTTGGACAGGGAGCCGGCGAGCAGTACTTC. The full variable domain, its missing parts supplied by reference TRBV7-9 and TRBJ2-7, is DTGVSQNPRHKITKRGQNVTFRCDPISEHNRLYWYRQTLGQGPEFLTYFQNEAQLEKSRLLSDRFSAERPKGSFSTLEIQRTEQGDSAMYLCASSFGQGAGEQYFGPGTRLTVT.

The chain has TRBV28 and TRBJ2-5; D not resolved. The CDR3 runs 14 residues. Germline V gene data show CDR1 as MDHEN and CDR2 as SYDVKM. Trimming took 3 bases from V and 3 from J, leaving 11 bases between them. This CDR3 reads CASSLIRQEETQYF. For the CDR3, the DNA is TGTGCCAGCAGTTTGATTCGGCAGGAAGAGACCCAGTACTTC.

The J gene is TRBJ2-1, the V gene TRBV4-2, with 8 bases lining up with TRBD1. V gave up 1 base and J gave up 6 bases; unmatched junction bases: 5. The CDR3 has 15 amino acids. Germline V gives CDR1 LGHNA, CDR2 YNFKEQ. The CDR3 DNA follows: TGTGCCAGCAGCCAAGCTCAGGGGGCGCCCAATGAGCAGTTCTTC. This gives the protein CASSQAQGAPNEQFF.

The chain carries TRBV11-2 and TRBJ2-1, with D possibly matching TRBD1 (6 bases). This CDR3 comprises 14 residues. Per the germline V gene, CDR1 is SGHAT and CDR2 is FQNNGV. Trimming cost V 0 bases and J 5 bases, with 8 bases left between them. The CDR3, as DNA: TGTGCCAGCAGCTTAGATAGACAGGACAATGAGCAGTTCTTC. This gives the protein CASSLDRQDNEQFF.

The chain employs TRBV14 and TRBJ2-3, with TRBD1 matching 8 bases. CDR1 SGHDN and CDR2 FVKESK come from the germline V gene. This CDR3 region has 14 residues. V lost 4 bases to trimming and J lost 6 bases; unmatched junction nucleotides: 6. This CDR3 reads CASSRTGPVDTQYF. The CDR3 bases are TGTGCCAGCAGCCGGACAGGGCCCGTGGATACGCAGTATTTT.

The V call is TRBV7-2, the J call TRBJ1-5; D is unresolved. CDR3 length: 15 amino acids. V gave up 1 base and J gave up 0 bases, with 7 bases separating them. CDR1 and CDR2 (germline): SGHTA, FQGNSA. The CDR3 spells CASSLDSHSNQPQHF. The DNA for the CDR3 is TGTGCCAGCAGCTTAGACAGCCATAGCAATCAGCCCCAGCATTTT.

This clone was counted between two and nine times. The chain links TRBV7-2 to TRBJ1-2; TRBD1 aligns across 8 bases. The V gene end was trimmed by 5 bases and the J gene end by 6 bases; junction bases not matched to a gene: 5. This CDR3 spans 13 amino acids. Germline CDR1 reads SGHTA; CDR2 reads FQGNSA. The CDR3 spells CASSAQGADGYTF. In nucleotides, the CDR3 is TGTGCCAGCAGCGCTCAGGGGGCGGATGGCTACACCTTC.

This clone has just one count. The rearrangement uses TRBV2 and TRBJ2-5; D gene unclear. The V end was cut by 5 bases, the J end by 4 bases, with 2 bases between. This CDR3 is 10 amino acids long. In germline, CDR1 is SNHLY, CDR2 FYNNEI. The CDR3 here is CASSTETQYF. CDR3 nucleotides: TGTGCCAGCAGTACAGAGACCCAGTACTTC.

This rearrangement joins TRBV27 to TRBJ2-7; TRBD2 matches 7 bases. There are 16 residues in the CDR3. V gave up 6 bases and J gave up 0 bases; unmatched junction bases: 11. The germline gives CDR1 MNHEY, CDR2 SMNVEV (reference sequence). The chain's CDR3 is CASRMGPAGLSYEQYF. The CDR3 DNA follows: TGTGCCAGCAGAATGGGCCCAGCGGGGCTCTCCTACGAGCAGTACTTC.